Presented here are 30 T cell receptor beta chains from one specimen sequenced in a study of beta chain features in type 1 diabetes. cDNA synthesis used the whole RNA isolate, giving expressed TCRB sequences. Profiling relied on immunoSEQ multiplex PCR, and the TCRdb table lists in-frame clones only, not all of them. The profile shows some 660,000 clones, 11% to 15% of them singletons. Overall study findings and caveats: Moderately but significantly shorter TCRB CDR3s were found in Type 1 diabetes patients in all four CD4+ subsets.

Their cognate antigens are unknown. Input material: naive CD4+ T cells from blood. These receptors all stem from a man aged 18 to 30 with type 1 diabetes.

The V call is TRBV5-4, the J call TRBJ2-1, with TRBD1 matching 8 bases. J lost 5 bases, V lost 0 bases, and 1 base had no gene match. The CDR3 contains 14 residues. The germline CDR1 and CDR2 sequences are SGHNT and YYREEE (reference sequence). CDR3 bases: TGTGCCAGCAGCTTGGGACAGGGGAACAATGAGCAGTTCTTC. Residues: CASSLGQGNNEQFF.

This clone has just a few counts. The rearrangement uses TRBV5-4 and TRBJ2-5; 7 bases align to TRBD2. Losses at the gene ends were 0 bases for V and 2 bases for J; bases not matched to a gene: 4. Germline CDR1 is SGHNT and CDR2 is YYREEE (reference sequence). This CDR3 has 15 residues. The CDR3 loop is CASSLGASGQETQYF. CDR3 DNA: TGTGCCAGCAGCTTGGGGGCTAGCGGACAAGAGACCCAGTACTTC.

In this sample, this clone turned up a few times. The chain recombines TRBV29-1 with TRBJ1-2; 9 bases are shared with TRBD1. This CDR3 region has 13 residues. Germline CDR1 is SQVTM and CDR2 is ANQGSEA. The J segment lost 2 bases and the V segment lost 7 bases, leaving 5 bases of the junction unmatched. CDR3 DNA sequence: TGCAGCGGCCGCGGACAGGGGAACTATGGCTACACCTTC. Protein product: CSGRGQGNYGYTF. Based on the CDR3 plus reference TRBV29-1 and TRBJ1-2, the full variable domain is SAVISQKPSRDICQRGTSLTIQCQVDSQVTMMFWYRQQPGQSLTLIATANQGSEATYESGFVIDKFPISRPNLTFSTLTVSNMSPEDSSIYLCSGRGQGNYGYTFGSGTRLTVV.

V and J are TRBV2 and TRBJ2-5; D is ambiguous. V was trimmed by 6 bases and J by 5 bases, leaving 10 bases between them. In germline, CDR1 is SNHLY, CDR2 FYNNEI. This CDR3 is built from 12 residues. As DNA, the CDR3 is TGTGCCAGCAGCCCAACGACGGAGACCCAGTACTTC. It codes for CASSPTTETQYF.

This clone showed up just a few times. The chain has TRBV11-2 and TRBJ2-5; 8 bases fit TRBD2. The CDR3 extends over 15 amino acids. Germline V gene data show CDR1 as SGHAT and CDR2 as FQNNGV. Unmatched junction bases numbered 8, after V lost 6 bases and J lost 2 bases. CDR3: CASRHPGTRQETQYF. CDR3 in DNA: TGTGCCAGCAGGCACCCTGGGACTAGACAAGAGACCCAGTACTTC.

This chain joins TRBV25-1 and TRBJ2-3, with TRBD1 matching 7 bases. The CDR3 consists of 16 residues. V lost 4 bases to trimming and J lost 2 bases; unmatched junction nucleotides: 9. Germline loops: CDR1 MGHDK, CDR2 SYGVNS. As DNA, the CDR3 is TGTGCCAGCAGTGCCGCACCGGGACAGCTCACAGATACGCAGTATTTT. This sequence encodes CASSAAPGQLTDTQYF.

This rearrangement joins TRBV19 to TRBJ2-7; TRBD1 aligns across 7 bases. The CDR3 is 15 residues long. CDR1 LNHDA and CDR2 SQIVND come from the germline V gene (reference sequence). The junction had 14 bases not matched to a gene; V was cut back by 5 bases and J by 7 bases. In nucleotides, the CDR3 is TGTGCCAGTAGTTTCACAACAGGGGTACGTGGAGAGCAGTACTTC. It encodes CASSFTTGVRGEQYF.

The gene calls are TRBV5-1 and TRBJ2-1, with TRBD2 matching 9 bases. The CDR3 is 13 residues long. Unmatched junction bases numbered 3, after V lost 3 bases and J lost 8 bases. CDR1 and CDR2 from the germline V gene are SGHRS and YFSETQ. This CDR3 reads CASSSGTSYEQFF. DNA of the CDR3: TGCGCCAGCAGCTCCGGGACTAGCTATGAGCAGTTCTTC.

This clone turned up a few times. The rearrangement uses TRBV13 and TRBJ1-1; the D is unclear. CDR1 is PRHDT and CDR2 is FYEKMQ in the germline V gene (reference sequence). V lost 5 bases and J lost 1, with 8 bases in between. The CDR3 is made up of 13 amino acids. CDR3 bases: TGTGCCAGCAGCCTACACCCGAACACTGAAGCTTTCTTT. The encoded protein is CASSLHPNTEAFF.

This clone has just a few counts. V and J are TRBV29-1 and TRBJ2-7; tentatively, D is TRBD1 or TRBD2 (6 bases each). The germline gives CDR1 SQVTM, CDR2 ANQGSEA. The ends were cut back, 7 bases at V and 3 bases at J, with 10 bases in the middle. CDR3 length equals 11 residues. CDR3 in amino acids: CSGGTSYEQYF. The DNA of the CDR3 is TGCAGCGGCGGGACAAGCTACGAGCAGTACTTC.

This clone was observed many times. The V and J genes are TRBV14 and TRBJ2-4, with a tentative D call TRBD1 (5 bases). Germline V lookup: CDR1 SGHDN, CDR2 FVKESK. The germline V and J ends were trimmed by 2 bases and 10 bases, with 6 bases remaining between them. This CDR3 contains 11 residues. This CDR3 reads CASSQQGIQYF. CDR3 nucleotide sequence: TGTGCCAGCAGCCAACAGGGTATTCAGTACTTC.

The chain is built from TRBV18 and TRBJ2-4; no firm D call. Germline loops: CDR1 KGHSH, CDR2 LQKENI. The CDR3 runs to 11 residues. Trimming took off 3 bases at V and 13 bases at J, with 10 bases between the two ends. As DNA, the CDR3 is TGTGCCAGCTCACCGGAGAGGAAGCAGTACTTC. It codes for CASSPERKQYF.

This clone has more than one count but fewer than ten. The CDR3 coding sequence is TGTGCCAGTAGTCACCCGGGGGCGGACACTGAAGCTTTCTTT. Translated: CASSHPGADTEAFF. The chain links TRBV19 to TRBJ1-1; a weak D match, TRBD1 (6 bases). V was pared by 5 bases and J by 3 bases, with 13 bases between. This CDR3 has 14 amino acids. The V gene's germline CDR1 is LNHDA and CDR2 SQIVND (reference sequence).

The V call is TRBV5-1, the J call TRBJ2-1; possibly TRBD2 for D (5 bases). V dropped 0 bases and J dropped 7 bases, with 14 bases sitting between them. In germline, CDR1 is SGHRS, CDR2 YFSETQ. The CDR3 has 15 residues. CDR3 DNA: TGCGCCAGCAGCTTGGGACTCCTGTCGGGGAATGAGCAGTTCTTC. Translated, it gives CASSLGLLSGNEQFF.

Only a few counts were recorded for this clone. V gene TRBV30 combines with J gene TRBJ1-5; D may be TRBD1 (5 bases). The CDR3 runs 15 residues. The V and J ends lost 0 bases and 0 bases respectively, with 9 bases between them. Germline CDR1 and CDR2: GTSNPN and SVGIG (reference sequence). CDR3 residues: CAWSVGTHSNQPQHF. For the CDR3, the DNA is TGTGCCTGGAGTGTAGGGACCCATAGCAATCAGCCCCAGCATTTT.

This clone turned up a few times. The rearrangement links TRBV9 to TRBJ2-3; D not certain. This CDR3 has 15 residues. Trimming pared 0 bases from V and 1 base from J, leaving 9 bases between. Looked up from germline, CDR1 is SGDLS and CDR2 is YYNGEE. The CDR3 sequence is CASSVAGLGTDTQYF. As DNA, the CDR3 is TGTGCCAGCAGCGTAGCGGGCTTGGGCACAGATACGCAGTATTTT.

About this clone: The sample carries other DNA sequences with the same CDR3. This chain links TRBV5-1 with TRBJ1-5; D is perhaps TRBD1 (5 bases). Germline CDR1 SGHRS, CDR2 YFSETQ. The CDR3 runs 13 residues. Trimming removed 4 bases at V and 4 bases at J, with 9 bases between. CDR3 amino acids: CASSPAGNQPQHF. For the CDR3, the DNA is TGCGCCAGCAGCCCGGCAGGGAATCAGCCCCAGCATTTT.

The J gene is TRBJ2-7, the V gene TRBV7-6; weak D call: TRBD1 (5 bases). Deletions cut 2 bases from V and 2 bases from J, with 10 bases between. Looked up from germline, CDR1 is SGHVS and CDR2 is FNYEAQ. The CDR3 loop spans 14 amino acids. The CDR3 DNA follows: TGTGCCAGCAGCTTACAGGGCTTAGCCTACGAGCAGTACTTC. This sequence encodes CASSLQGLAYEQYF. The whole variable domain, remainder taken from reference TRBV7-6 and TRBJ2-7, is GAGVSQSPRYKVTKRGQDVALRCDPISGHVSLYWYRQALGQGPEFLTYFNYEAQQDKSGLPNDRFSAERPEGSISTLTIQRTEQRDSAMYRCASSLQGLAYEQYFGPGTRLTVT.

This clone has more than one count but fewer than ten. This chain uses TRBV29-1 with TRBJ2-3; D ambiguous. The V end was cut by 7 bases, the J end by 2 bases, with 16 bases between. The CDR3 is 14 residues long. CDR1 SQVTM and CDR2 ANQGSEA come from the germline V gene. The CDR3 spells CSAGWMGITDTQYF. CDR3 nucleotides: TGCAGCGCTGGGTGGATGGGGATCACAGATACGCAGTATTTT.

This clone was found a few times. This rearrangement joins TRBV7-2 to TRBJ2-3; possibly TRBD1 or TRBD2 for D (5 bases each). CDR1 and CDR2 from the germline V gene are SGHTA and FQGNSA. The CDR3 extends over 15 amino acids. V gave up 4 bases and J gave up 5 bases, with 16 bases separating them. The CDR3 DNA follows: TGTGCCAGCAGCTCATTTCTGATGAGGGGAGATACGCAGTATTTT. It codes for CASSSFLMRGDTQYF.

The V call is TRBV30, the J call TRBJ1-1, with D perhaps matching TRBD1 (6 bases). V gave up 1 base and J gave up 5 bases, with 17 bases separating them. CDR3 length equals 15 residues. Germline-derived CDR1 and CDR2 are GTSNPN and SVGIG (reference sequence). The CDR3 DNA is TGTGCCTGGAGTGGTGGGTCGGGGGCGGAGACTGAAGCTTTCTTT. Translating gives CAWSGGSGAETEAFF.

To note about this clone: One end of the junction is discordant with germline, which a read error may explain. The chain carries TRBV7-9 and TRBJ2-7; 7 nucleotides line up with TRBD2. The CDR3 covers 14 residues. CDR1 and CDR2 (germline): SEHNR, FQNEAQ (reference sequence). CDR3 protein: CASSLAEHSYEQYF. The CDR3 DNA reads as TGTGCCAGCAGCCTAGCGGAGCACTCCTACGAGCAGTACTTC.

V usage is TRBV15 and J usage is TRBJ2-1, with 9 positions matching TRBD2. V dropped 1 base and J dropped 4; count of bases not matched to a gene: 8. The CDR3 is 17 amino acids. CDR1 LNHNV and CDR2 YYDKDF come from the germline V gene (reference sequence). In nucleotides, the CDR3 is TGTGCCACCAGCAGAGGAGGCGGGAGGGCCGCATACAATGAGCAGTTCTTC. Its translation is CATSRGGGRAAYNEQFF.

This clone was counted a few times. The chain joins TRBV11-1 to TRBJ2-2; 10 bases fit TRBD2. This CDR3 is 15 amino acids long. Germline values: CDR1 SGHAT, CDR2 FQDESV (reference sequence). V lost 6 bases to trimming and J lost 0 bases; unmatched junction nucleotides: 1. The CDR3 nucleotides are TGTGCCAGCAGTGGACTAGCGGCGAACACCGGGGAGCTGTTTTTT. It yields the protein CASSGLAANTGELFF.

This sequence joins TRBV4-1 and TRBJ1-5; the D is unclear. CDR1 MGHRA and CDR2 YSYEKL come from the germline V gene. CDR3 length: 13 residues. V was trimmed by 1 base and J by 6 bases, leaving 7 bases between them. CDR3 DNA: TGCGCCAGCAGCCAAGTAATGAGTCAGCCCCAGCATTTT. Protein sequence: CASSQVMSQPQHF.

The chain couples TRBV7-9 to TRBJ1-5, with 8 positions matching TRBD1. The CDR3 length is 16 residues. Trimming at V came to 1 base and at J to 3 bases, leaving 5 bases not matched to a gene. CDR1 and CDR2 (germline): SEHNR, FQNEAQ (reference sequence). This chain's CDR3 is CASSLGAGGDNQPQHF. The CDR3, as DNA: TGTGCCAGCAGCTTAGGTGCAGGGGGCGACAATCAGCCCCAGCATTTT. Combining the CDR3 with reference TRBV7-9 and TRBJ1-5 gives the whole variable domain DTGVSQNPRHKITKRGQNVTFRCDPISEHNRLYWYRQTLGQGPEFLTYFQNEAQLEKSRLLSDRFSAERPKGSFSTLEIQRTEQGDSAMYLCASSLGAGGDNQPQHFGDGTRLSIL.

The V gene is TRBV12-5, the J gene TRBJ2-5; D is undetermined. V lost 4 bases and J lost 1, with 13 bases in between. The length of the CDR3 is 15 residues. The germline V gene encodes CDR1 LGHNT and CDR2 FRNRAP. Here the CDR3 reads CASGSRHARQETQYF. CDR3 in DNA: TGTGCTAGTGGTTCACGACACGCTCGCCAAGAGACCCAGTACTTC.

Ten or more counts support this clone. The rearrangement uses TRBV21-1 and TRBJ2-4. TRBV21-1 is described as a pseudogene. The CDR3 sequence is 12 residues long. CDR3 nucleotides: TGTGCCAGTCGGTTCCAGAAAAACATTCAGTACTTC. This codes for CASRFQKNIQYF.

This clone was observed a handful of times. The rearrangement links TRBV5-1 to TRBJ2-3; the D is unclear. Germline loops: CDR1 SGHRS, CDR2 YFSETQ. The CDR3 has 13 residues. The V gene lost 4 bases and the J gene lost 7 bases, with 13 bases spanning the gap. Written as DNA, the CDR3 is TGCGCCAGCAGCCCTGCCCCAGAACATACGCAGTATTTT. This encodes CASSPAPEHTQYF.

The chain joins TRBV6-6 to TRBJ2-3; a possible D gene is TRBD2 (6 bases). This CDR3 region has 15 residues. V gave up 7 bases and J gave up 2 bases, with 16 bases separating them. CDR1 and CDR2 (germline): MNHNY, SVGAGI (reference sequence). CDR3 bases: TGTGCCAGCAACTCGGGACTCCCCAACACAGATACGCAGTATTTT. Protein sequence: CASNSGLPNTDTQYF.